The 25 T cell receptor beta chains below come from one sample, sequenced in a study of T cells in Graves' hyperthyroidism and ophthalmopathy. Using RNA transcripts as the source, TCR beta CDR3 regions were amplified. RT-PCR in the first round (using the HTBI primer set) targeted the TCR CDR3. One entry per CDR3 protein results from TCRdb running MiXCR on the multiplex PCR reads. The sample has approximately 700,000 distinct CDR3 sequences; 15% to 20% are singletons. Material: blood. The origin of the receptors is a man between 18 and 29 years old with Graves' hyperthyroidism.

The sample holds many counts of this clonotype. The genes are TRBV2 and TRBJ2-2, with D perhaps TRBD1 (6 bases). Trimming took 6 bases from V and 0 from J, leaving 20 bases between them. Germline CDR1 is SNHLY and CDR2 is FYNNEI. The CDR3 spans 18 residues. The chain's CDR3 is CASRTRTVLNSNTGELFF. CDR3 DNA: TGTGCCAGCAGAACCAGGACAGTCTTAAACTCGAACACCGGGGAGCTGTTTTTT.

At least ten counts were recorded for this clonotype. The chain links TRBV20-1 to TRBJ2-7, with D possibly matching TRBD1 (6 bases). V was clipped by 4 bases and J by 5 bases, with 15 bases between them. Germline V gene data show CDR1 as DFQATT and CDR2 as SNEGSKA (reference sequence). The CDR3 has 13 residues. The CDR3 nucleotides are TGCAGTGCTAACAGGGTGGGGTTGGACGAGCAGTACTTC. This translates into CSANRVGLDEQYF.

Ten or more counts support this clonotype. V gene TRBV2 combines with J gene TRBJ1-3, with D possibly matching TRBD1 (6 bases). V was clipped by 6 bases and J by 0 bases, with 12 bases between them. In germline, CDR1 is SNHLY, CDR2 FYNNEI. CDR3 length: 15 amino acids. CDR3 in amino acids: CASRPGHLSGNTIYF. CDR3 nucleotides: TGTGCCAGCAGACCGGGACACCTCTCTGGAAACACCATATATTTT.

This clonotype was observed many times. The chain has TRBV20-1 and TRBJ2-2; D possibly corresponds to TRBD2 (6 bases). This CDR3 comprises 17 residues. The V gene's germline CDR1 is DFQATT and CDR2 SNEGSKA (reference sequence). Deletions cut 0 bases from V and 5 bases from J, with 19 bases between. CDR3 in amino acids: CSARDLTGVFGTGELFF. Here the CDR3 DNA reads TGCAGTGCTAGAGATCTGACGGGAGTGTTTGGGACCGGGGAGCTGTTTTTT.

Many counts were recorded for this clonotype. The CDR3 region is CASSLRGGGADTQYF. The DNA for the CDR3 is TGTGCCAGCAGCTTAAGAGGGGGGGGGGCAGATACGCAGTATTTT. V and J are TRBV7-3 and TRBJ2-3; a possible D gene is TRBD2 (7 bases). The germline V and J ends were trimmed by 1 base and 4 bases, with 12 bases remaining between them. This CDR3 comprises 15 residues. Germline V CDR1 and CDR2: SGHTA, FQGTGA.

This clonotype was seen a few times. This chain connects TRBV10-3 to TRBJ1-4, with D perhaps matching TRBD1 (5 bases). Germline CDR1 ENHRY, CDR2 SYGVKD. With 11 bases removed from V and 0 bases from J, the gap between germline ends came to 10 bases. The CDR3 extends over 13 amino acids. In DNA form, the CDR3 reads TGTGCCTCACAGGAGGCAACTAATGAAAAACTGTTTTTT. Its translation is CASQEATNEKLFF.

This clonotype appeared a few times. This chain connects TRBV19 to TRBJ2-7; TRBD1 agrees at 8 bases. Per the germline V gene, CDR1 is LNHDA and CDR2 is SQIVND (reference sequence). This CDR3 contains 15 residues. V was pared by 4 bases and J by 4 bases, with 9 bases of the junction left unmatched. The CDR3, as DNA: TGTGCCAGTAGTACCGGGACAGGAATTGGGTACGAGCAGTACTTC. Its protein is CASSTGTGIGYEQYF.

This clonotype has a handful of counts. V and J are TRBV7-9 and TRBJ1-1; D ambiguous. The CDR3 totals 14 residues. V was pared by 1 base and J by 1 base, with 7 bases between. The V gene's germline CDR1 is SEHNR and CDR2 FQNEAQ (reference sequence). Written as DNA, the CDR3 is TGTGCCAGCAGCTTAGGAGTTAAGAACACTGAAGCTTTCTTT. Translation gives CASSLGVKNTEAFF.

This clonotype was detected many times. Here the CDR3 DNA reads TGTGCCTGGAGCTCCACAGGGGCAGGTCAGCCCCAGCATTTT. As protein: CAWSSTGAGQPQHF. The chain couples TRBV30 to TRBJ1-5; 7 nucleotides agree with TRBD1. In germline, CDR1 is GTSNPN, CDR2 SVGIG (reference sequence). V was clipped by 3 bases and J by 6 bases; unmatched bases: 8. The CDR3 sequence is 14 residues long.

The rearrangement joins TRBV7-9 to TRBJ2-7; D assignment may be TRBD1 or TRBD2 (5 bases each). The CDR3 length is 11 residues. V dropped 11 bases and J dropped 5 bases, with 13 bases sitting between them. Germline V gene lookup returns CDR1 SEHNR and CDR2 FQNEAQ (reference sequence). CDR3 region: CAGSRDHEQYF. The CDR3 DNA follows: TGTGCCGGGAGTCGGGACCACGAGCAGTACTTC.

This clonotype was observed at least ten times. The chain is built from TRBV28 and TRBJ1-6, with D unresolved. Germline V gene lookup returns CDR1 MDHEN and CDR2 SYDVKM. This CDR3 is built from 13 residues. With 4 bases removed from V and 4 bases from J, the gap between germline ends came to 5 bases. The CDR3 nucleotides are TGTGCCAGCAGTTCCGGGTATAATTCACCCCTCCACTTT. Amino acids: CASSSGYNSPLHF. Combining the CDR3 with reference TRBV28 and TRBJ1-6 gives the whole variable domain DVKVTQSSRYLVKRTGEKVFLECVQDMDHENMFWYRQDPGLGLRLIYFSYDVKMKEKGDIPEGYSVSREKKERFSLILESASTNQTSMYLCASSSGYNSPLHFGNGTRLTVT.

The chain is built from TRBV6-2 or TRBV6-3 and TRBJ2-4; TRBD2 is a possible D gene (6 bases). The V end lost 6 bases, the J end lost 2 bases, and 17 bases lay between the germline ends. The germline V gene has CDR1 MNHEY and CDR2 SVGEGT. The CDR3 loop spans 16 amino acids. The CDR3 here is CASRPAGRESKNIQYF. In DNA, the CDR3 is TGTGCCAGCAGGCCCGCCGGACGGGAGTCCAAAAACATTCAGTACTTC.

With regard to this clonotype: Being one base from a much bigger clone, this may be a read error. This chain links TRBV3-1 with TRBJ2-4; 7 bases line up with TRBD1. The CDR3 has 15 residues. The germline V gene has CDR1 LGHDT and CDR2 YNNKEL (reference sequence). The CDR3 sequence: CVSSLLTGRKNIQYF. DNA of the CDR3: TGTGTCAGCAGCCTCTTGACAGGGCGAAAAAACATTCAGTACTTC.

The chain recombines TRBV2 with TRBJ2-1; 12 nucleotides match TRBD2. V gave up 4 bases and J gave up 8 bases; unmatched junction bases: 9. Germline V gene lookup returns CDR1 SNHLY and CDR2 FYNNEI. The CDR3 spans 16 residues. The CDR3 loop is CASSAEASGRAHEQFF. DNA of the CDR3: TGTGCCAGCAGTGCGGAGGCTAGCGGGAGGGCGCATGAGCAGTTCTTC.

This clonotype was counted many times. V and J are TRBV2 and TRBJ2-7, with TRBD2 matching 11 bases. The CDR3 consists of 14 residues. Germline loops: CDR1 SNHLY, CDR2 FYNNEI. The ends lost 7 bases at V and 7 bases at J; junction bases unmatched: 9. DNA for the CDR3: TGTGCCAGCACTCGGCTAGCGGGAGGAGGGGAGCAGTACTTC. Translation: CASTRLAGGGEQYF.

CDR3: CATSGSSGPYNEQFF. As DNA, the CDR3 is TGTGCCACCAGTGGAAGTAGCGGTCCCTACAATGAGCAGTTCTTC. The V call is TRBV24-1, the J call TRBJ2-1, with D possibly being TRBD2 (6 bases). There are 15 residues in the CDR3. The germline gives CDR1 KGHDR, CDR2 SFDVKD. Trimming stripped 5 bases from V and 2 bases from J, with 12 bases between.

J is TRBJ1-5 and V is TRBV7-9; 7 bases are a match to TRBD1. The V gene's germline CDR1 is SEHNR and CDR2 FQNEAQ (reference sequence). This CDR3 is 16 amino acids long. The junction had 10 bases not matched to a gene; V was cut back by 6 bases and J by 2 bases. CDR3 loop: CASSPGQVVGNQPQHF. Written as DNA, the CDR3 is TGTGCCAGCAGTCCCGGACAGGTCGTCGGCAATCAGCCCCAGCATTTT. Supplemented by reference TRBV7-9 and TRBJ1-5, the full variable domain reads DTGVSQNPRHKITKRGQNVTFRCDPISEHNRLYWYRQTLGQGPEFLTYFQNEAQLEKSRLLSDRFSAERPKGSFSTLEIQRTEQGDSAMYLCASSPGQVVGNQPQHFGDGTRLSIL.

The table lists this clonotype with many counts. The chain has TRBV28 and TRBJ2-7; TRBD1 or TRBD2 may be the D gene (5 bases each). V lost 5 bases to trimming and J lost 2 bases, with 13 bases between them. The CDR3 extends over 14 amino acids. Germline CDR1 MDHEN, CDR2 SYDVKM. CDR3 amino acids: CASSPGPNPYEQYF. The CDR3 coding sequence is TGTGCCAGCAGTCCGGGACCGAACCCCTACGAGCAGTACTTC.

Only a few counts were recorded for this clonotype. The chain has TRBV20-1 and TRBJ2-3; 7 nucleotides agree with TRBD2. The CDR3 is 14 amino acids. In germline, CDR1 is DFQATT, CDR2 SNEGSKA (reference sequence). After removal of 5 bases from V and 2 bases from J, the junction contained 7 bases not matched to a gene. The CDR3 here is CSALSGIYTDTQYF. CDR3 coding DNA: TGCAGTGCTTTGAGCGGGATCTACACAGATACGCAGTATTTT.

This clonotype was counted many times. V gene TRBV12-3 or TRBV12-4 combines with J gene TRBJ1-4; 8 positions agree with TRBD1. This CDR3 region has 15 residues. V shed 4 bases and J 0 bases; nucleotides not matched to a gene: 1. The chain's CDR3 is CASSSGQATNEKLFF. The CDR3 DNA sequence: TGTGCCAGCAGTTCGGGACAGGCAACTAATGAAAAACTGTTTTTT.

Many counts were recorded for this clonotype. The CDR3 bases are TGTGCCAGCAGCTACAGGAGCTCCTACGAGCAGTACTTC. Its translation: CASSYRSSYEQYF. This chain joins TRBV6-6 and TRBJ2-7, with TRBD1 as a possible D gene (5 bases). The CDR3 is 13 residues long. Trimming took 6 bases from V and 0 from J, leaving 9 bases between them. The germline CDR1 and CDR2 sequences are MNHNY and SVGAGI (reference sequence).

The gene calls are TRBV20-1 and TRBJ2-3; 12 bases align to TRBD2. The CDR3 has 17 amino acids. Germline CDR1 and CDR2: DFQATT and SNEGSKA (reference sequence). The junction had 7 bases not matched to a gene; V was cut back by 3 bases and J by 0 bases. The CDR3 DNA reads TGCAGTGCTAGGGCTAGCGGGAGGGTCTCGAGCACAGATACGCAGTATTTT. Encoded protein: CSARASGRVSSTDTQYF.

This clonotype was seen a few times. The chain recombines TRBV20-1 with TRBJ2-3; possibly TRBD1 for D (5 bases). V was trimmed by 0 bases and J by 10 bases, leaving 14 bases between them. This CDR3 is built from 13 residues. CDR1 is DFQATT, CDR2 SNEGSKA, per germline (reference sequence). The CDR3: CSARDTGRSPQYF. DNA for the CDR3: TGCAGTGCTAGAGATACAGGCCGTTCCCCGCAGTATTTT.

This clonotype was detected many times. The chain uses TRBV18 and TRBJ1-1; maybe TRBD1 (6 bases). CDR3 size: 15 residues. Germline CDR1 reads KGHSH; CDR2 reads LQKENI. V was shortened by 4 bases and J by 1 base, with 13 bases between the two germline ends. The CDR3 protein is CASSQGQSSNTEAFF. Written as DNA, the CDR3 is TGTGCCAGCTCACAAGGACAGTCCTCGAACACTGAAGCTTTCTTT. The full variable domain, with the rest looked up from reference TRBV18 and TRBJ1-1, is NAGVMQNPRHLVRRRGQEARLRCSPMKGHSHVYWYRQLPEEGLKFMVYLQKENIIDESGMPKERFSAEFPKEGPSILRIQQVVRGDSAAYFCASSQGQSSNTEAFFGQGTRLTVV.

V gene TRBV24-1 combines with J gene TRBJ1-5; 7 nucleotides match TRBD1. The V gene's germline CDR1 is KGHDR and CDR2 SFDVKD. CDR3 size: 14 residues. The J segment lost 5 bases and the V segment lost 7 bases, leaving 7 bases of the junction unmatched. In DNA form, the CDR3 reads TGTGCCACCAGCGACAGGGTTCTCGATCAGCCCCAGCATTTT. It is translated as CATSDRVLDQPQHF.